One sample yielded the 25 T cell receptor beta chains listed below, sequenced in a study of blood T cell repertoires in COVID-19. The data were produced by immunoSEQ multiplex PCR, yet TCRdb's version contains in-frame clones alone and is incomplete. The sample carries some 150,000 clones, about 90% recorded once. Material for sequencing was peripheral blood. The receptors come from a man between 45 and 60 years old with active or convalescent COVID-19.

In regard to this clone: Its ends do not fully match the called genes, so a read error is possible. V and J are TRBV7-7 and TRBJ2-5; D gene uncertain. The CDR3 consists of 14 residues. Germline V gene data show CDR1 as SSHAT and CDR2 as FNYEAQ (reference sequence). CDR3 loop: CASSLAGLQETQYF. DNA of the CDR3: TGTGCTAGCAGCTTAGCTGGGCTCCAAGAGACCCAGTACTTC.

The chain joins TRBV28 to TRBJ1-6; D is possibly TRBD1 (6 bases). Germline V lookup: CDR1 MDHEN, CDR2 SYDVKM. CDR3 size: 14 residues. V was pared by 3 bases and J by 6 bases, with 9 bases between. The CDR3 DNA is TGTGCCAGCAGTTTCAGGGGCCGTAATTCACCCCTCCACTTT. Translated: CASSFRGRNSPLHF.

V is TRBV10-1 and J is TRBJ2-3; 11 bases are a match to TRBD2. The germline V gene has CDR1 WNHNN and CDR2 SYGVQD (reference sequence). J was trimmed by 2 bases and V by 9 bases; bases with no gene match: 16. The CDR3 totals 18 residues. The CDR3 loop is CARSGNEVLAGDTDTQYF. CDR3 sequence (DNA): TGCGCCAGAAGCGGGAACGAGGTACTAGCGGGGGACACAGATACGCAGTATTTT.

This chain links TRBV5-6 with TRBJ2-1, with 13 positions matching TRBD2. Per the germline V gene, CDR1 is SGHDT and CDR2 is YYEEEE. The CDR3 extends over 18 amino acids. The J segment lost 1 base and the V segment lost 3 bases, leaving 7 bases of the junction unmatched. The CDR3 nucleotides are TGTGCCAGCAGCTCTGGACTAGCGGGAGTCCCTTCCTACAATGAGCAGTTCTTC. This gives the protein CASSSGLAGVPSYNEQFF. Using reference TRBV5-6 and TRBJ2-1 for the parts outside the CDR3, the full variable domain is DAGVTQSPTHLIKTRGQQVTLRCSPKSGHDTVSWYQQALGQGPQFIFQYYEEEERQRGNFPDRFSGHQFPNYSSELNVNALLLGDSALYLCASSSGLAGVPSYNEQFFGPGTRLTVL.

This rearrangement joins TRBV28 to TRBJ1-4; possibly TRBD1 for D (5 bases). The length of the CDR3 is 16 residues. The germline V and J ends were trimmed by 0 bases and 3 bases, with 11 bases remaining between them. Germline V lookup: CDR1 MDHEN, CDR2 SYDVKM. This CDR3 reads CASSLWLAGPNEKLFF. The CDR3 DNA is TGTGCCAGCAGTTTATGGCTGGCAGGGCCTAATGAAAAACTGTTTTTT.

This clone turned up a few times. The chain's CDR3 is CASSPQLRAYRVGTGELFF. The CDR3 DNA sequence: TGTGCCAGCAGCCCCCAGCTGAGGGCTTACAGGGTTGGCACCGGGGAGCTGTTTTTT. This chain links TRBV7-9 with TRBJ2-2, with D possibly being TRBD1 (6 bases). The CDR3 runs to 19 residues. Germline CDR1 SEHNR, CDR2 FQNEAQ (reference sequence). V was cut by 5 bases and J by 4 bases, with 26 bases left in between.

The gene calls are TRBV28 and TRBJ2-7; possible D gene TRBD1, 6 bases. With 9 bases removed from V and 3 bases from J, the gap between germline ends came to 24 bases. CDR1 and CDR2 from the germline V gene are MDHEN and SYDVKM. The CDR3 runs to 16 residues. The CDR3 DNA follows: TGTGCCAGTATCCCGGGACACGGGGCGAGGGACTACGAGCAGTACTTC. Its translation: CASIPGHGARDYEQYF.

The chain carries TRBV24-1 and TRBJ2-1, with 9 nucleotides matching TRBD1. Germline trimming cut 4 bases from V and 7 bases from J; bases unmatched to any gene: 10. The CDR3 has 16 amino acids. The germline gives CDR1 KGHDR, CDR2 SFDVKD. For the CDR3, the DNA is TGTGCCACCAGTGACCCCGTCGGACAGGGGTTGAATGAGCAGTTCTTC. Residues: CATSDPVGQGLNEQFF.

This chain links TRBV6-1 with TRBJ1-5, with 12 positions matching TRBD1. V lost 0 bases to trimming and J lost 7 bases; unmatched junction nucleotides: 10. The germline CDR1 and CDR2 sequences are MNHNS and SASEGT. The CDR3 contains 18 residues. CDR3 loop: CASSEAGQGARLRQPQHF. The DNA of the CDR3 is TGTGCCAGCAGTGAAGCGGGACAGGGGGCAAGGTTAAGGCAGCCCCAGCATTTT.

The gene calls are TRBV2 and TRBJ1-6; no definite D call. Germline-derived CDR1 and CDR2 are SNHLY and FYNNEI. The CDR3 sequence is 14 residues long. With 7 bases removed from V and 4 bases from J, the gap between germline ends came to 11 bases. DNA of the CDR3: TGTGCCAGCATGAGGGAAGGATATAATTCACCCCTCCACTTT. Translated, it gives CASMREGYNSPLHF.

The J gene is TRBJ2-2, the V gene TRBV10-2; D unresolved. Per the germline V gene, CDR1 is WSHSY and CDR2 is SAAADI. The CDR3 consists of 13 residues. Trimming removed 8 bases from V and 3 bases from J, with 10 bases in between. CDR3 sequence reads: CASSELYTGELFF. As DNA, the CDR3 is TGCGCCAGCTCAGAATTGTACACCGGGGAGCTGTTTTTT.

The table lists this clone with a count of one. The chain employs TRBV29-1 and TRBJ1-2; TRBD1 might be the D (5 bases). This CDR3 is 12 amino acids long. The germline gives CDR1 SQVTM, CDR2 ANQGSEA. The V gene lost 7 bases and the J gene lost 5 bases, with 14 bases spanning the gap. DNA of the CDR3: TGCAGCGACCAGACAGCTGGATATGGCTACACCTTC. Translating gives CSDQTAGYGYTF.

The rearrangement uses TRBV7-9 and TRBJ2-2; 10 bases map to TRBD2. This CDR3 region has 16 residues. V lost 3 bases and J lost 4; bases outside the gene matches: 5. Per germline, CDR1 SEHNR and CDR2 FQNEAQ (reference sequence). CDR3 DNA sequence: TGTGCCAGCAGCTTTCTAGCGGGAGTCGGCACCGGGGAGCTGTTTTTT. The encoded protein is CASSFLAGVGTGELFF.

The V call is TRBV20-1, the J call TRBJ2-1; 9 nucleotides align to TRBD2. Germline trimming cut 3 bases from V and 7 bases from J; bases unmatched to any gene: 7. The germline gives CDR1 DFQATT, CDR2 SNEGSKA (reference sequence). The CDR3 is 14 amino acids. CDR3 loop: CSASTASGMNEQFF. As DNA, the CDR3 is TGCAGTGCTAGTACGGCTAGCGGGATGAATGAGCAGTTCTTC.

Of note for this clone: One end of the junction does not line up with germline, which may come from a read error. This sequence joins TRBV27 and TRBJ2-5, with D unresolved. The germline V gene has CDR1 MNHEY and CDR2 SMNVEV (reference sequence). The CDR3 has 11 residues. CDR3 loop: CASKEMEIQYF. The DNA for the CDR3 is TGTGCCAGCAAGGAAATGGAGATCCAGTACTTC.

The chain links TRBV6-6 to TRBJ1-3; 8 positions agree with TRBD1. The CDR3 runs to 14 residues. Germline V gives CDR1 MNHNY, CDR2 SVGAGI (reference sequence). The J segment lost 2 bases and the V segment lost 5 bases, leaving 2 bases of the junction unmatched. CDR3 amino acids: CASSTGGTGNTIYF. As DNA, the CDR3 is TGTGCCAGCAGTACAGGGGGAACTGGAAACACCATATATTTT.

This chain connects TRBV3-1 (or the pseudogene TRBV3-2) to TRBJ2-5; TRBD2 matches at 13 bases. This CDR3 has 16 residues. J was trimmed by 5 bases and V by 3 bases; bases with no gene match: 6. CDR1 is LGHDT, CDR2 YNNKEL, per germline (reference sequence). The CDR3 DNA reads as TGTGCCAGCAGCCAGCGGACTAGCGGGAGACCGGAGACCCAGTACTTC. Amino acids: CASSQRTSGRPETQYF.

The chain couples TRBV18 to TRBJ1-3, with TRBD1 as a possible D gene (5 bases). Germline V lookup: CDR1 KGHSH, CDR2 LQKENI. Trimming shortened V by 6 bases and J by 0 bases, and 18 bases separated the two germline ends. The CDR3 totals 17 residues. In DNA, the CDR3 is TGTGCCAGCTCTCAAGGGGCAGGACCATACTCTGGAAACACCATATATTTT. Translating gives CASSQGAGPYSGNTIYF. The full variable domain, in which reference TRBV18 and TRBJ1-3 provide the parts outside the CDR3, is NAGVMQNPRHLVRRRGQEARLRCSPMKGHSHVYWYRQLPEEGLKFMVYLQKENIIDESGMPKERFSAEFPKEGPSILRIQQVVRGDSAAYFCASSQGAGPYSGNTIYFGEGSWLTVV.

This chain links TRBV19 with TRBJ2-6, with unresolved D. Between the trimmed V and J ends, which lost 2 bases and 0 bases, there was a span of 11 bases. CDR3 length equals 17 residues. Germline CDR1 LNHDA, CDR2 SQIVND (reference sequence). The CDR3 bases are TGTGCCAGTAGTATACCCCGCTTAGCCTCTGGGGCCAACGTCCTGACTTTC. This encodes CASSIPRLASGANVLTF.

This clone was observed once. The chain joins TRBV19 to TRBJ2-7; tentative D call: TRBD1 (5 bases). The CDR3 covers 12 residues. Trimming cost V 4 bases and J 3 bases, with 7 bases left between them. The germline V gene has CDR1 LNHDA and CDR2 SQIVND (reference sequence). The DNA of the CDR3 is TGTGCCAGTAGTACCCAGGGCTACGAGCAGTACTTC. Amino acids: CASSTQGYEQYF. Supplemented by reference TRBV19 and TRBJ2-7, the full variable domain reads DGGITQSPKYLFRKEGQNVTLSCEQNLNHDAMYWYRQDPGQGLRLIYYSQIVNDFQKGDIAEGYSVSREKKESFPLTVTSAQKNPTAFYLCASSTQGYEQYFGPGTRLTVT.

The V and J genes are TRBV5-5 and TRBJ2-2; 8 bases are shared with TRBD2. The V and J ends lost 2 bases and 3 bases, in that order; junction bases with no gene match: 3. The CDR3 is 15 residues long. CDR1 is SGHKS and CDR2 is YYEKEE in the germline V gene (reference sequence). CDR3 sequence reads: CASSLGTRDTGELFF. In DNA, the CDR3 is TGTGCCAGCAGCTTAGGGACTAGGGACACCGGGGAGCTGTTTTTT. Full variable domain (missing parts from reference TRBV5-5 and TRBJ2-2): DAGVTQSPTHLIKTRGQQVTLRCSPISGHKSVSWYQQVLGQGPQFIFQYYEKEERGRGNFPDRFSARQFPNYSSELNVNALLLGDSALYLCASSLGTRDTGELFFGEGSRLTVL.

CDR3: CATSVVRAGLSNEQFF. In DNA form, the CDR3 reads TGTGCCACCAGTGTAGTAAGAGCGGGATTGAGCAATGAGCAGTTCTTC. The chain has TRBV24-1 and TRBJ2-1, with TRBD2 matching 7 bases. V lost 5 bases to trimming and J lost 6 bases; unmatched junction nucleotides: 12. The CDR3 consists of 16 residues. Looked up from germline, CDR1 is KGHDR and CDR2 is SFDVKD.

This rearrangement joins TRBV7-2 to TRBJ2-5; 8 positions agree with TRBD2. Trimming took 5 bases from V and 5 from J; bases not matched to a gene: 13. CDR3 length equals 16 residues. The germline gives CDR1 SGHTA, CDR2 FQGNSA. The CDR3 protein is CASSLPRGGPGETQYF. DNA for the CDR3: TGTGCCAGCAGCCTCCCTCGGGGGGGTCCAGGGGAGACCCAGTACTTC.

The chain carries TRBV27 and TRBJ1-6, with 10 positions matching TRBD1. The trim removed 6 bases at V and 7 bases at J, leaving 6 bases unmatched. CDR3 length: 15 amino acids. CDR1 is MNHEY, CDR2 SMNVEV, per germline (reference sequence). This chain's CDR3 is CASRPPGQGNSPLHF. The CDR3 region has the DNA TGTGCCAGCAGGCCCCCGGGACAGGGGAATTCACCCCTCCACTTT.

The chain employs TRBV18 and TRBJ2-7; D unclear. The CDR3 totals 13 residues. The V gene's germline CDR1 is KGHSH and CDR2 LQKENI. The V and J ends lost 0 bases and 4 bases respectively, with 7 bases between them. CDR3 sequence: CASSPPTFYEQYF. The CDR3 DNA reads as TGTGCCAGCTCACCACCGACATTTTACGAGCAGTACTTC. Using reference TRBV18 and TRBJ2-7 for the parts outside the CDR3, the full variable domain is NAGVMQNPRHLVRRRGQEARLRCSPMKGHSHVYWYRQLPEEGLKFMVYLQKENIIDESGMPKERFSAEFPKEGPSILRIQQVVRGDSAAYFCASSPPTFYEQYFGPGTRLTVT.